This TCR beta chain was sequenced for a study of cytotoxic CD8 clonotypes in ibrutinib-treated CLL. The CDR3 spans 14 residues. The germline V gene encodes CDR1 SNHLY and CDR2 FYNNEI. V gave up 5 bases and J gave up 6 bases, with 13 bases separating them. This clone was observed a single time. Only in-frame clones appear in the TCRdb table, and some are missing; sequencing was by immunoSEQ multiplex PCR. The sample comprises some 150,000 clones, roughly 76% of which are singletons, and approximately 5.1% rests with the top ten. Sequences were derived from PBMCs, sampled after 24 months of ibrutinib treatment. The J gene is TRBJ2-2, the V gene TRBV2; TRBD1 or TRBD2 may be the D gene (5 bases each). This receptor was taken from a human donor with chronic lymphocytic leukemia. The CDR3: CASSRDPRSGELFF. The CDR3 nucleotides read TGTGCCAGCAGTAGGGACCCCCGATCCGGGGAGCTGTTTTTT.